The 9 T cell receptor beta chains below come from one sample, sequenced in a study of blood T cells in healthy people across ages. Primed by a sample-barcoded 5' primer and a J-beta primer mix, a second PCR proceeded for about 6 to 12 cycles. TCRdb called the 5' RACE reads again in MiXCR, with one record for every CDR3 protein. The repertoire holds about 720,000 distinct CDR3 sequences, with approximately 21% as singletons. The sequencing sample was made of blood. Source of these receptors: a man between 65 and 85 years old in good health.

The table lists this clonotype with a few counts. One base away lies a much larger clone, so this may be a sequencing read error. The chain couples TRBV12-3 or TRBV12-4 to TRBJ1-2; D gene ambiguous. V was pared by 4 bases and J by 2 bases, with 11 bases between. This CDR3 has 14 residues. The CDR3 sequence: CASSSNQRNYGYTF. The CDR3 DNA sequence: TGTGCCAGCAGTTCTAACCAGAGGAACTATGGCTACACCTTC.

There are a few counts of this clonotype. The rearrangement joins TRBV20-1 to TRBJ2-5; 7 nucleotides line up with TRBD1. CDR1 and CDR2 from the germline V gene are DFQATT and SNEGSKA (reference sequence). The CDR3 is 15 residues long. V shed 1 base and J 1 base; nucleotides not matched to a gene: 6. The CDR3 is CSARGPGGVQETQYF. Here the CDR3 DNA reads TGCAGTGCTAGAGGCCCAGGGGGAGTCCAAGAGACCCAGTACTTC.

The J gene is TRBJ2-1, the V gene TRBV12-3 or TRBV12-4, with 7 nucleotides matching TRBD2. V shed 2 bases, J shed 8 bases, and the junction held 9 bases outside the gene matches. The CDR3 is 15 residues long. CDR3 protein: CASSLMTGEGDEQFF. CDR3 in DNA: TGTGCCAGCAGTTTAATGACGGGGGAGGGAGATGAGCAGTTCTTC.

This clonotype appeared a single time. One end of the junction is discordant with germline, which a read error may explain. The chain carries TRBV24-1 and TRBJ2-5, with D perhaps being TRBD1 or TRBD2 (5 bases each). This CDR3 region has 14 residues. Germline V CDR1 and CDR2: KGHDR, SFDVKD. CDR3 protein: CAASEAGTEETQYF. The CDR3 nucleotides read TGTGCCGCCAGTGAAGCCGGGACGGAGGAGACCCAGTACTTC.

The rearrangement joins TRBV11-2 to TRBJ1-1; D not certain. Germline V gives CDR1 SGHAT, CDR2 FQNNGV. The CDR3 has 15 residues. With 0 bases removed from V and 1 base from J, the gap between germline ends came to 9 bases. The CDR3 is CASSLDRGGNTEAFF. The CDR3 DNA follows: TGTGCCAGCAGCTTAGATCGGGGTGGGAACACTGAAGCTTTCTTT.

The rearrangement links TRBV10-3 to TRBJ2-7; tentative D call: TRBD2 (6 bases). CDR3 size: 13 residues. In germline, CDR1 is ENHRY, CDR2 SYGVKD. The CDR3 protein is CAISESQFLSSVV. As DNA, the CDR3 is TGTGCCATCAGTGAGTCGCAGTTCCTTTCTAGCGTTGTC.

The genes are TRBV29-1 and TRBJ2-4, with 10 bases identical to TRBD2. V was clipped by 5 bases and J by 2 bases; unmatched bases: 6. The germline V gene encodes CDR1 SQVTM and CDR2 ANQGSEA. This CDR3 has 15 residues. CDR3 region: CSVLRLAGSKNIQYF. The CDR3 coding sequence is TGCAGCGTTCTGAGACTAGCGGGTTCCAAAAACATTCAGTACTTC.

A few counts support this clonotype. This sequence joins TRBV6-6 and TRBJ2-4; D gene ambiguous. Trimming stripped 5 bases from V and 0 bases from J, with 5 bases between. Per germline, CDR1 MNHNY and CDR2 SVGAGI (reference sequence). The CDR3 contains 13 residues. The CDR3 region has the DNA TGTGCCAGCAGTGGAATAGCCAAAAACATTCAGTACTTC. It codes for CASSGIAKNIQYF.

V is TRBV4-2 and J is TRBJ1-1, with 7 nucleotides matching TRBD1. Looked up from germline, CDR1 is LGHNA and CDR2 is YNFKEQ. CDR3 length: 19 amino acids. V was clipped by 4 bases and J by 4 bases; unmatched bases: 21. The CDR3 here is CASSPRRAELGDSPTEAFF. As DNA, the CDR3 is TGTGCCAGCAGCCCTCGGAGGGCGGAGTTGGGGGACAGCCCCACTGAAGCTTTCTTT.